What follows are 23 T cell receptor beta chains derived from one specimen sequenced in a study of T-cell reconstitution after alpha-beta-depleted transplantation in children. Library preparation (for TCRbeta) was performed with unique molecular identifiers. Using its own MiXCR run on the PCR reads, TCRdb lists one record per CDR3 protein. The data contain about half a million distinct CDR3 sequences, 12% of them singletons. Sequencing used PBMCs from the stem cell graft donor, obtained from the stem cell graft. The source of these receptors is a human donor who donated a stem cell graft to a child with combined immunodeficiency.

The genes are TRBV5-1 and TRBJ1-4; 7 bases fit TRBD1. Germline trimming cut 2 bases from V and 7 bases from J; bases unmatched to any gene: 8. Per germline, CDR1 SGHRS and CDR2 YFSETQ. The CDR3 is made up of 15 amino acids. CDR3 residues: CASSLQGPEFEKLFF. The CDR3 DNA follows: TGCGCCAGCAGCTTACAGGGGCCGGAATTTGAAAAACTGTTTTTT.

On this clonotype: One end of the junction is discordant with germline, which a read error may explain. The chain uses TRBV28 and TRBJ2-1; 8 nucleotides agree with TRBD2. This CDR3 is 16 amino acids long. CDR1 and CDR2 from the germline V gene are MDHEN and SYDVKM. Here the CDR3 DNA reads TGTGCCAGCAGTCCACCCGGAGCGGGGGTGGGCAATGGGCAGTTCTTC. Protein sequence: CASSPPGAGVGNGQFF. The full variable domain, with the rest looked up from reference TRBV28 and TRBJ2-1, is DVKVTQSSRYLVKRTGEKVFLECVQDMDHENMFWYRQDPGLGLRLIYFSYDVKMKEKGDIPEGYSVSREKKERFSLILESASTNQTSMYLCASSPPGAGVGNGQFFGPGTRLTVL.

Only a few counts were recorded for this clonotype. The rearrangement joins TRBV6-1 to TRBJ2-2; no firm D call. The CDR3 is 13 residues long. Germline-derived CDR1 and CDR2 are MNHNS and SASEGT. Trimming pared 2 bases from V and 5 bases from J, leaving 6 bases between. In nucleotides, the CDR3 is TGTGCCAGCAGTGAATCTTTAACCGGGGAGCTGTTTTTT. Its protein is CASSESLTGELFF.

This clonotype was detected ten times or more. CDR3 sequence reads: CASSRQGSPLHF. The CDR3 DNA is TGTGCCAGCAGCCGACAGGGCTCACCCCTCCACTTT. The chain links TRBV7-9 to TRBJ1-6; 7 positions agree with TRBD1. There are 12 residues in the CDR3. CDR1 and CDR2 (germline): SEHNR, FQNEAQ (reference sequence). V lost 5 bases and J lost 10; bases outside the gene matches: 2.

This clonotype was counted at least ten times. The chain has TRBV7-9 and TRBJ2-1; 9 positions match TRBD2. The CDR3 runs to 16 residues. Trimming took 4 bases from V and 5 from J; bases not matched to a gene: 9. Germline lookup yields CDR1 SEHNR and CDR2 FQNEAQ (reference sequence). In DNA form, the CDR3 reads TGTGCCAGCAGCTCCAATTTCCTAGCGGGAAACAATGAGCAGTTCTTC. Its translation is CASSSNFLAGNNEQFF.

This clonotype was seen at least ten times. The DNA of the CDR3 is TGTGCCAGCAGAAAGGGGACAGGGTCCTCCTACGAGCAGTACTTC. Amino acid sequence: CASRKGTGSSYEQYF. V gene TRBV12-3 or TRBV12-4 combines with J gene TRBJ2-7; 9 bases agree with TRBD1. This CDR3 spans 15 amino acids. The J segment lost 0 bases and the V segment lost 6 bases, leaving 6 bases of the junction unmatched.

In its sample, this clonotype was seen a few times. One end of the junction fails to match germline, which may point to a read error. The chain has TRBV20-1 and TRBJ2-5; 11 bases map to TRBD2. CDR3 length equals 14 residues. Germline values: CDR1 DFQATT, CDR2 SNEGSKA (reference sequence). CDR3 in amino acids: CSARVAGGWETQYF. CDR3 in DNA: TGCAGTGCCAGAGTAGCGGGAGGGTGGGAGACCCAGTACTTC.

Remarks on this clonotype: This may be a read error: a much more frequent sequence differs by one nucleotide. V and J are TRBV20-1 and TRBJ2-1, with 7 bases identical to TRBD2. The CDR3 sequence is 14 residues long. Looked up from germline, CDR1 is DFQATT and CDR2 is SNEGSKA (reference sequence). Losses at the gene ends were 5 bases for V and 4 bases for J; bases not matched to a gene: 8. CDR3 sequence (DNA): TGCAGTGCTCTAGCGGAAGCCCTGTACAATGAGCAGTTCTTC. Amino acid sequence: CSALAEALYNEQFF.

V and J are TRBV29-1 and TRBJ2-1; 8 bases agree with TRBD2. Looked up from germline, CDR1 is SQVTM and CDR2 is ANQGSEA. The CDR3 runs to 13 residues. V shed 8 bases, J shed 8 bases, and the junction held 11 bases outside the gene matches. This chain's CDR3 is CSSRGGRGDEQFF. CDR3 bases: TGCAGCTCCCGGGGGGGCCGGGGGGATGAGCAGTTCTTC.

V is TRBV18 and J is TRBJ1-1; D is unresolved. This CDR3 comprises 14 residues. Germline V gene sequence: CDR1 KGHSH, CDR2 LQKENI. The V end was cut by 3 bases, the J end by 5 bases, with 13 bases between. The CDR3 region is CASSPDAWNTEAFF. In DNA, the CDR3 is TGTGCCAGCTCACCGGACGCGTGGAATACTGAAGCTTTCTTT.

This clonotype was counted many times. DNA of the CDR3: TGTGCCAGCAGCGTAGCTGGGGGGAAAGAGACCCAGTACTTC. It specifies CASSVAGGKETQYF. The chain combines TRBV9 with TRBJ2-5, with D maybe TRBD2 (6 bases). The germline V gene encodes CDR1 SGDLS and CDR2 YYNGEE. This CDR3 spans 14 amino acids. The V end was cut by 0 bases, the J end by 3 bases, with 9 bases between.

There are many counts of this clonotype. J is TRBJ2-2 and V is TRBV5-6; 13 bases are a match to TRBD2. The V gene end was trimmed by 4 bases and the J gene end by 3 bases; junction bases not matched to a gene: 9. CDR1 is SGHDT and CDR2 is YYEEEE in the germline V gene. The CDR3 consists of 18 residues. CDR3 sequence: CASSEGLAGNSDTGELFF. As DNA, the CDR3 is TGTGCCAGCAGCGAGGGACTAGCGGGGAATTCGGACACCGGGGAGCTGTTTTTT.

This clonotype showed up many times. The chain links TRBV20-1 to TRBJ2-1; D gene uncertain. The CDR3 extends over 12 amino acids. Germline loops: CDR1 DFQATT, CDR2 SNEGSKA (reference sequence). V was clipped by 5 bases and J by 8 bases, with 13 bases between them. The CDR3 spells CSAPQGRDEQFF. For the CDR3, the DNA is TGCAGTGCTCCCCAAGGAAGGGATGAGCAGTTCTTC.

The CDR3 DNA sequence: TGTGCCAGCAGCTTAAATCCGGGGCAAAGCACAGATACGCAGTATTTT. This translates into CASSLNPGQSTDTQYF. This chain connects TRBV7-6 to TRBJ2-3; D is possibly TRBD1 or TRBD2 (5 bases each). V lost 2 bases and J 0 bases, leaving 12 bases between the germline ends. CDR1 and CDR2 from the germline V gene are SGHVS and FNYEAQ. The CDR3 totals 16 residues.

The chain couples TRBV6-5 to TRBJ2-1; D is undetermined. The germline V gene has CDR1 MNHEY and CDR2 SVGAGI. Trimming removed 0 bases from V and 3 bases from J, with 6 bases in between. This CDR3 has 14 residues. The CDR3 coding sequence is TGTGCCAGCAGTTACTCGATGGACTACAATGAGCAGTTCTTC. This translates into CASSYSMDYNEQFF.

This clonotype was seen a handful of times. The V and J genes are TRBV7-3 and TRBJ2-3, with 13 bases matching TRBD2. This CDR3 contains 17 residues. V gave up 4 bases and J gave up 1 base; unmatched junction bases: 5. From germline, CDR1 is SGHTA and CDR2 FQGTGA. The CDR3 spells CASSSVTSGGGTDTQYF. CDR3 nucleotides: TGTGCCAGCAGCTCCGTTACTAGCGGGGGGGGCACAGATACGCAGTATTTT.

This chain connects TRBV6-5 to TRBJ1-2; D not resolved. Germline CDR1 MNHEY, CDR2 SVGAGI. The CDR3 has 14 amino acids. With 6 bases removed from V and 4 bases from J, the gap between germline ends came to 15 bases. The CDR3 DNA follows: TGTGCCAGCAGCCGACGGGCCCAAGGCTATGGCTACACCTTC. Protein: CASSRRAQGYGYTF.

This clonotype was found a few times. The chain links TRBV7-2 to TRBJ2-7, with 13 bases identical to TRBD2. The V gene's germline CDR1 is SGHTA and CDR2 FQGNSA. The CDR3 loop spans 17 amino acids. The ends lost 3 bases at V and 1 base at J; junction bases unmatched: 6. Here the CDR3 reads CASSFYPLAGGSYEQYF. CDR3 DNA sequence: TGTGCCAGCAGCTTCTACCCACTAGCGGGAGGGTCCTACGAGCAGTACTTC.

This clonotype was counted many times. The CDR3 sequence: CASSPGLGRTDTQYF. The CDR3 DNA sequence: TGTGCCAGCAGCCCAGGACTAGGGCGCACAGATACGCAGTATTTT. The V gene is TRBV7-9, the J gene TRBJ2-3, with TRBD2 matching over 7 bases. The CDR3 runs to 15 residues. With 5 bases clipped from V and 1 base from J, the junction kept 6 bases outside the gene matches. Germline V CDR1 and CDR2: SEHNR, FQNEAQ (reference sequence).

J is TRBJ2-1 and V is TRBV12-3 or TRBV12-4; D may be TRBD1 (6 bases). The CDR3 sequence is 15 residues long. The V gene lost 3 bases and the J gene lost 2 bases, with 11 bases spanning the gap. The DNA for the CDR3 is TGTGCCAGCAGTTTGGGGGCCGTCGCCTACAATGAGCAGTTCTTC. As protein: CASSLGAVAYNEQFF.

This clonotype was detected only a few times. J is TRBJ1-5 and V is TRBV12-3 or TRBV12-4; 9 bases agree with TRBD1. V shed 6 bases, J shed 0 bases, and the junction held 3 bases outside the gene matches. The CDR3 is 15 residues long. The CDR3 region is CASSQQGASNQPQHF. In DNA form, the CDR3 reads TGTGCCAGCAGCCAACAGGGGGCTAGCAATCAGCCCCAGCATTTT.

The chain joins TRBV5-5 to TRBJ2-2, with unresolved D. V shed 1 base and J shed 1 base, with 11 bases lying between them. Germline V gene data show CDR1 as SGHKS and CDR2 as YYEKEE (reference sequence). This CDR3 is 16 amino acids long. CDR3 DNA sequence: TGTGCCAGCAGCTTGTACAGCCTCTGGAACACCGGGGAGCTGTTTTTT. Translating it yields CASSLYSLWNTGELFF.

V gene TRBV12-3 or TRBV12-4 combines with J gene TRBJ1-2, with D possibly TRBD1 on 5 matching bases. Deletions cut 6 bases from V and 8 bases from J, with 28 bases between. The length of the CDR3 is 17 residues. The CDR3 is CASSPHRDGGIKWGYTF. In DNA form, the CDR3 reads TGTGCCAGCAGCCCCCACCGGGACGGAGGAATAAAGTGGGGCTACACCTTC.